A selection of T cell receptor beta chains follows, all from one sample in a study of blood T cell repertoires in COVID-19. TCRdb keeps only in-frame clones here, not all; method: immunoSEQ multiplex PCR. The sample contains approximately 110,000 clones, about 85% of which appear only once. The source material was peripheral blood. Receptor source: a man aged 45 to 65 with acute or convalescent COVID-19. CDR3s include the opening cysteine and the closing phenylalanine or tryptophan.

TRBJ2-7 TRBV10-1 CASSESLGSYEQYF
TRBJ1-4 TRBV28 CASSRRGPNEKLFF
TRBJ1-2 TRBV27 CASSRTGSYGYTFWAF
TRBJ1-4 TRBV6-5 CASSYSRGGDEKLFF
TRBJ2-2 TRBV7-6 CASSLGQGLHTGELFF
TRBJ2-1 TRBV24-1 CATSDYPGQGANEQFF
TRBJ2-1 TRBV5-6 CASSKRRLARNLNEQFF
TRBJ2-7 TRBV29-1 CSGEDGGSYEQYF
TRBJ1-6 TRBV27 CASSRQGHYNSPLHF
TRBJ1-1 TRBV11-1 CASSPEGRNTEAFF
TRBJ2-5 TRBV3-1/TRBV3-2 CASSQGLRETQYF
TRBJ2-7 TRBV27 CASTPLGAGGPYEQYF
TRBJ2-7 TRBV27 CASSHTSGLAYEQYF
TRBJ2-7 TRBV10-3 CAIRQGGLGYEQYF
TRBJ2-7 TRBV7-8 CASSLGPQGEQYF
TRBJ2-7 TRBV7-6 CASSLAGGREQYF
TRBJ2-7 TRBV5-4 CASSFIWAGSSYEQYF
TRBJ2-5 TRBV11-3 CASSLSGIHQETQYF
TRBJ1-6 TRBV4-1 CASSHPTGLNSPLHF
TRBJ1-2 TRBV3-1/TRBV3-2 CASSQGQANYGYTF
TRBJ2-7 TRBV3-1/TRBV3-2 CASSLQASYEQYF
TRBJ1-6 TRBV6-5 CASSDTFSYNSPLHF
TRBJ2-7 TRBV4-1 CASSQDGTEQYF
TRBJ1-1 TRBV27 CASSLSRGAPNTEAFF
TRBJ2-1 TRBV20-1 CSASSQASYNEQFF
TRBJ2-7 TRBV7-8 CASSLATGGAYEQYF
TRBJ2-3 TRBV6-5 CASSYLTGADTQYF
TRBJ2-1 TRBV30 CAWSVSSGNNGLNEQFF
TRBJ2-3 TRBV11-2 CASSGAGITDTQYF
TRBJ1-6 TRBV7-9 CASSPRTGNSPLHF
TRBJ1-5 TRBV28 CASSQTGPLSNQPQHF
TRBJ1-2 TRBV12-3/TRBV12-4 CASGGAGIYGYTF
TRBJ2-7 TRBV2 CASRPLAGQYF